The TCR beta chain described here comes from a study of control samples from healthy donors and cancer patients. Trimming stripped 3 bases from V and 1 base from J, with 12 bases between. Per germline, CDR1 GTSNPN and CDR2 SVGIG (reference sequence). This CDR3 is built from 14 residues. The data were produced by immunoSEQ multiplex PCR, yet TCRdb's version contains in-frame clones alone and is incomplete. The top ten clones hold approximately 1.8% of a sample with some 210,000 clones, approximately 90% of them seen once. What was sequenced was blood. The clonotype originates from a man aged 25-45 years in good health. The chain carries TRBV30 and TRBJ1-1; the D gene is possibly TRBD1 (5 bases). The CDR3 protein is CAWSRFTGNTEAFF. The CDR3 region has the DNA TGTGCCTGGAGCCGGTTCACAGGGAACACTGAAGCTTTCTTT.